Below, 20 T cell receptor beta chains from the same sample are listed, as sequenced in a study of T cell repertoires in cytomegalovirus infection. Via MiXCR, TCRdb re-called the reads, giving one row per CDR3 protein. The sample lists roughly 760,000 distinct CDR3 sequences; 35% to 45% were seen once. Sequenced material: PBMCs. These receptors all stem from a human donor in good health (CMV status not recorded). Some clones in this sample may be carry-over from other donors' samples.

This clonotype was picked up a small number of times. The gene calls are TRBV28 and TRBJ2-7; 10 nucleotides line up with TRBD1. From germline, CDR1 is MDHEN and CDR2 SYDVKM. Trimming cost V 6 bases and J 4 bases; bases outside gene matches: 18. This CDR3 spans 18 amino acids. CDR3 DNA sequence: TGTGCCAGCAGGCCCGGGACAGGGGAACTAGCGGTCCAGTACGAGCAGTACTTC. It is translated as CASRPGTGELAVQYEQYF.

The sample holds many counts of this clonotype. This chain uses TRBV7-3 with TRBJ2-5; 11 nucleotides align to TRBD2. This CDR3 has 16 amino acids. Germline CDR1 and CDR2: SGHTA and FQGTGA. J was trimmed by 1 base and V by 4 bases; bases with no gene match: 5. This CDR3 is CASSSTSGVPQETQYF. The CDR3 bases are TGTGCCAGCAGCTCGACTAGCGGGGTCCCCCAAGAGACCCAGTACTTC.

J is TRBJ1-3 and V is TRBV6-6; D is unclear. The V and J ends lost 6 bases and 2 bases respectively, with 14 bases between them. The CDR3 covers 15 residues. In germline, CDR1 is MNHNY, CDR2 SVGAGI (reference sequence). This CDR3 reads CASSGAQVAGNTIYF. The CDR3 DNA reads TGTGCCAGCAGCGGCGCTCAGGTGGCTGGAAACACCATATATTTT.

This clonotype was detected only a few times. The chain links TRBV28 to TRBJ2-1; 16 bases align to TRBD2. CDR3 length equals 15 residues. Germline V gene sequence: CDR1 MDHEN, CDR2 SYDVKM. The V segment lost 2 bases and the J segment 15 bases; nucleotides outside the gene matches: 7. CDR3 DNA sequence: TGTGCCAGCAGTTTAACTGGGACTAGCGGGAGGGCCCTGTTCTTC. This translates into CASSLTGTSGRALFF.

CDR3 region: CASSSPGTGYDEQYF. The CDR3 DNA reads as TGTGCCAGCAGTTCTCCAGGGACAGGGTACGACGAGCAGTACTTC. The chain couples TRBV28 to TRBJ2-7; 9 bases are shared with TRBD1. The J segment lost 5 bases and the V segment lost 4 bases, leaving 9 bases of the junction unmatched. The CDR3 length is 15 residues. Germline loops: CDR1 MDHEN, CDR2 SYDVKM.

Comments on this clonotype: One end of the junction varies from germline; a read error may be responsible. The chain couples TRBV12-3 or TRBV12-4 to TRBJ1-3; 9 bases line up with TRBD1. CDR3 length equals 15 residues. CDR3 loop: CASRGTGSSGTTIYF. CDR3 coding DNA: TGTGCCAGCAGGGGGACAGGGAGCTCTGGAACCACCATATATTTT.

The chain is built from TRBV2 and TRBJ2-1; D perhaps matches TRBD2 (5 bases). This CDR3 region has 13 residues. Looked up from germline, CDR1 is SNHLY and CDR2 is FYNNEI. Trimming shortened V by 7 bases and J by 4 bases, and 11 bases separated the two germline ends. The CDR3 region is CASNRDTYNEQFF. For the CDR3, the DNA is TGTGCCAGCAACCGGGATACGTACAATGAGCAGTTCTTC.

This clonotype was recorded a few times. A junction boundary mismatches the germline segment, possibly from a read error. The chain has TRBV5-4 and TRBJ1-1; 11 nucleotides match TRBD1. The length of the CDR3 is 13 residues. Germline lookup yields CDR1 SGHNT and CDR2 YYREEE (reference sequence). CDR3 in DNA: TGCATCACCGGGACAGGGGGGCACACTGAAGCTTTCTTT. Its translation: CITGTGGHTEAFF.

In this sample, this clonotype turned up a few times. This chain uses TRBV6-1 with TRBJ2-7; 7 nucleotides align to TRBD2. J was trimmed by 6 bases and V by 7 bases; bases with no gene match: 9. The CDR3 covers 13 residues. Germline V gene data show CDR1 as MNHNS and CDR2 as SASEGT. Here the CDR3 reads CASTSGQSVEQYF. The CDR3 DNA reads as TGTGCCAGCACTAGCGGCCAATCCGTCGAGCAGTACTTC.

The chain couples TRBV19 to TRBJ1-5, with 7 bases lining up with TRBD1. Looked up from germline, CDR1 is LNHDA and CDR2 is SQIVND (reference sequence). J lost 10 bases, V lost 5 bases, and 5 bases had no gene match. This CDR3 has 12 residues. The CDR3 reads CASSFDRAPQHF. The CDR3 region has the DNA TGTGCCAGTAGTTTCGACAGGGCCCCCCAGCATTTT. Full variable domain (outside the CDR3, taken from reference TRBV19 and TRBJ1-5): DGGITQSPKYLFRKEGQNVTLSCEQNLNHDAMYWYRQDPGQGLRLIYYSQIVNDFQKGDIAEGYSVSREKKESFPLTVTSAQKNPTAFYLCASSFDRAPQHFGDGTRLSIL.

This chain connects TRBV20-1 to TRBJ1-5; possibly TRBD1 for D (5 bases). Trimming took 6 bases from V and 0 from J, leaving 9 bases between them. CDR1 and CDR2 (germline): DFQATT, SNEGSKA (reference sequence). CDR3 size: 13 residues. The CDR3 sequence is CSATGGSNQPQHF. CDR3 bases: TGCAGTGCCACCGGGGGTAGCAATCAGCCCCAGCATTTT.

The chain uses TRBV28 and TRBJ1-5; 8 bases agree with TRBD1. CDR1 MDHEN and CDR2 SYDVKM come from the germline V gene. The CDR3 extends over 19 amino acids. V dropped 5 bases and J dropped 2; count of bases not matched to a gene: 17. The CDR3 DNA sequence: TGTGCCAGCAGTCCACGACAGGGGAATGGAGAATTCGGCAATCAGCCCCAGCATTTT. This codes for CASSPRQGNGEFGNQPQHF.

This clonotype has more than one count but fewer than ten. The V and J genes are TRBV5-1 and TRBJ1-2; TRBD1 matches at 9 bases. Germline trimming cut 3 bases from V and 4 bases from J; bases unmatched to any gene: 7. This CDR3 is built from 15 residues. From germline, CDR1 is SGHRS and CDR2 YFSETQ. The chain's CDR3 is CASSSTGGIGYGYTF. In DNA, the CDR3 is TGCGCCAGCAGCTCTACAGGGGGCATCGGCTATGGCTACACCTTC.

In regard to this clonotype: This CDR3 is missing its conserved last phenylalanine or tryptophan, likely due to a read error. This chain joins TRBV18 and TRBJ1-4; D gene uncertain. Per germline, CDR1 KGHSH and CDR2 LQKENI. This CDR3 spans 15 amino acids. Trimming removed 5 bases at V and 0 bases at J, with 10 bases between. The CDR3 DNA sequence: TGTGCCAGCTCAAAATCCCTCGCAACTAATGAAAAACTGTTTTTG. It encodes CASSKSLATNEKLFL.

This clonotype appeared a few times. The genes are TRBV29-1 and TRBJ1-2; D possibly corresponds to TRBD1 (6 bases). The CDR3 loop spans 11 amino acids. V was cut by 2 bases and J by 7 bases, with 8 bases left in between. Germline-derived CDR1 and CDR2 are SQVTM and ANQGSEA. The CDR3 here is CSVEQDSGYTF. The CDR3 DNA reads TGCAGCGTTGAACAGGACAGTGGCTACACCTTC.

The chain recombines TRBV6-5 with TRBJ2-7; D gene uncertain. Trimming cost V 2 bases and J 2 bases, with 7 bases left between them. CDR3 length: 13 residues. Germline V lookup: CDR1 MNHEY, CDR2 SVGAGI. CDR3 region: CASSYTSTYEQYF. CDR3 coding DNA: TGTGCCAGCAGTTACACCTCCACCTACGAGCAGTACTTC.

This chain joins TRBV7-9 and TRBJ2-5, with 8 bases aligning to TRBD2. The CDR3 length is 16 residues. The germline CDR1 and CDR2 sequences are SEHNR and FQNEAQ (reference sequence). J gave up 4 bases and V 2 bases, and 9 bases lay outside the gene matches. The CDR3 bases are TGTGCCAGCAGCTTACGTAGTACAAGCGGGGGAGAGACCCAGTACTTC. Amino acid sequence: CASSLRSTSGGETQYF. The full variable domain, rest sourced from reference TRBV7-9 and TRBJ2-5, is DTGVSQNPRHKITKRGQNVTFRCDPISEHNRLYWYRQTLGQGPEFLTYFQNEAQLEKSRLLSDRFSAERPKGSFSTLEIQRTEQGDSAMYLCASSLRSTSGGETQYFGPGTRLLVL.

The gene calls are TRBV10-3 and TRBJ2-7, with 12 bases aligning to TRBD2. The junction had 6 bases not matched to a gene; V was cut back by 0 bases and J by 6 bases. This CDR3 region has 16 residues. The germline gives CDR1 ENHRY, CDR2 SYGVKD. The CDR3, as DNA: TGTGCCATCAGTGAGTCGACTAGCGGGAGAGCAGGCGAGCAGTACTTC. As protein: CAISESTSGRAGEQYF.

The rearrangement links TRBV28 to TRBJ1-1; no clear D. Between the trimmed V and J ends, which lost 7 bases and 0 bases, there was a span of 15 bases. The CDR3 loop spans 15 amino acids. The germline V gene has CDR1 MDHEN and CDR2 SYDVKM. The CDR3 DNA sequence: TGTGCCAGCAACCCTCCCAGCAGGCTGAACACTGAAGCTTTCTTT. This translates into CASNPPSRLNTEAFF.

The chain couples TRBV5-5 to TRBJ2-5, with D possibly being TRBD1 (6 bases). Germline values: CDR1 SGHKS, CDR2 YYEKEE (reference sequence). The CDR3 is 15 amino acids. V lost 5 bases, J lost 2 bases, and 16 bases lay in between. The CDR3 region has the DNA TGTGCCAGCAGTATACAGGGAATGGGGCAAGAGACCCAGTACTTC. It specifies CASSIQGMGQETQYF. Complete variable domain (other parts from reference TRBV5-5 and TRBJ2-5): DAGVTQSPTHLIKTRGQQVTLRCSPISGHKSVSWYQQVLGQGPQFIFQYYEKEERGRGNFPDRFSARQFPNYSSELNVNALLLGDSALYLCASSIQGMGQETQYFGPGTRLLVL.